Listed below are T cell receptor beta chains from one sample, sequenced in a study of T cell repertoires in cytomegalovirus infection. Using its own MiXCR run on the reads, TCRdb lists one record per CDR3 protein. Among about 250,000 distinct CDR3 sequences listed, about a sixth were seen once. The sequenced material came from CD8+ T cells from PBMCs. These receptors came from a human donor in good health (CMV status not recorded). Some clones in this sample may be carry-over from other donors' samples. The conserved cysteine and the conserved F or W are not part of the CDR3 here. Fields, in order: V gene, CDR3 protein.

v_call: TRBV7-2
cdr3_aa: ASSLVGIARADTQY

v_call: TRBV27
cdr3_aa: ASSRTAQGTTDTQY

v_call: TRBV20-1
cdr3_aa: SVRDRTSGEADTQY

v_call: TRBV11-2
cdr3_aa: ASEGFYEQY

v_call: TRBV7-6
cdr3_aa: ASTQAGSSELF

v_call: TRBV28
cdr3_aa: ASSVDDSNQPQH

v_call: TRBV7-8
cdr3_aa: ASSPATSAAGTQY

v_call: TRBV15
cdr3_aa: ATSTGDTQY

v_call: TRBV12-3/TRBV12-4
cdr3_aa: ASSPTDRVYEQY

v_call: TRBV20-1
cdr3_aa: SARAAAGSRYNEQF

v_call: TRBV6-5
cdr3_aa: ASRAGTGSSYEQY

v_call: TRBV6-6
cdr3_aa: AACPHWNTEAF

v_call: TRBV7-2
cdr3_aa: ASSLALDTEAF

v_call: TRBV6-2/TRBV6-3
cdr3_aa: ASSYHRATDTQY

v_call: TRBV11-2
cdr3_aa: ASSETGGLHYSETQY

v_call: TRBV6-1
cdr3_aa: ASRRGDEQF

v_call: TRBV12-3/TRBV12-4
cdr3_aa: ASSLAPPEAF

v_call: TRBV12-3/TRBV12-4
cdr3_aa: ASSFDGGGTDTQY

v_call: TRBV6-2/TRBV6-3
cdr3_aa: ATADRRNQPQH

v_call: TRBV7-2
cdr3_aa: ASSLEGLAYTGELF

v_call: TRBV7-2
cdr3_aa: ASSFPAGNYNEQF

v_call: TRBV5-4
cdr3_aa: ASSLEQGIAGANVLT

v_call: TRBV7-9
cdr3_aa: ASSLSRLANTGELF

v_call: TRBV29-1
cdr3_aa: SVVEQGGSNAEAF

v_call: TRBV29-1
cdr3_aa: SVEEFNPGGEGIQY

v_call: TRBV28
cdr3_aa: ASSNRGGAAKNIQY

v_call: TRBV6-5
cdr3_aa: ASSYSGHYEQY

v_call: TRBV7-9
cdr3_aa: ASSLLTGPPWYGYT

v_call: TRBV7-9
cdr3_aa: ASSPDGDGYT

v_call: TRBV7-8
cdr3_aa: ASSFSGDRNQPQH

v_call: TRBV5-6
cdr3_aa: ASSPVSGINTGELF